This is a list of T cell receptor beta chains from one sample in a study of a mutant IDH1 vaccine in newly diagnosed glioma. Antigen specificity for these receptors is unknown. Here immunoSEQ multiplex PCR was the method, and the copy in TCRdb shows in-frame clones only, minus some. This repertoire shows 26,000 or so clones, 82% found once; its top ten account for approximately 15%. Sample: PBMCs, taken from a glioma patient whose treatment included an IDH1 peptide vaccine. The receptors derive from a woman in her twenties or thirties with glioma. The CDR3 runs from the conserved cysteine through the conserved F or W. D genes are given only for firm matches. Clone size appears in some rows only: once, few, many, or a class for an expanded clone.

abundance: NA; v_gene: TRBV19; j_gene: TRBJ2-7; d_gene: TRBD2; CDR3nt: TGTGCCAGTAAGCCGGGACTAGCGACGCACGAGCAGTACTTC; CDR3aa: CASKPGLATHEQYF
abundance: NA; v_gene: TRBV29-1; j_gene: TRBJ1-1; d_gene: NA; CDR3nt: TGCAGCGTTGAAGGATCCAGATATGAAGCTTTCTTT; CDR3aa: CSVEGSRYEAFF
abundance: NA; v_gene: TRBV19; j_gene: TRBJ2-3; d_gene: TRBD2; CDR3nt: TGTGCCAGTAGTAGTAGCGGGGGGGCGGATACGCAGTATTTT; CDR3aa: CASSSSGGADTQYF
abundance: NA; v_gene: TRBV7-9; j_gene: TRBJ1-1; d_gene: NA; CDR3nt: TGTGCCAGCACCGCCGTGGGCCCTTGGGCCACTGAAGCTTTCTTT; CDR3aa: CASTAVGPWATEAFF
abundance: NA; v_gene: TRBV7-9; j_gene: TRBJ2-7; d_gene: NA; CDR3nt: TGTGCCAGCAGCGCCACTAGTAGGACCGCCTACGAGCAGTACTTC; CDR3aa: CASSATSRTAYEQYF
abundance: few; v_gene: TRBV5-1; j_gene: TRBJ1-6; d_gene: NA; CDR3nt: TGCGCCAGCAGCTTGGTTTCGGATTCACCCCTCCACTTT; CDR3aa: CASSLVSDSPLHF
abundance: NA; v_gene: TRBV9; j_gene: TRBJ2-1; d_gene: NA; CDR3nt: TGTGCCAGCAGGGAACTCGGGAGCTTGGAGCAGTTCTTC; CDR3aa: CASRELGSLEQFF
abundance: NA; v_gene: TRBV29-1; j_gene: TRBJ1-1; d_gene: TRBD1; CDR3nt: TGCAGCGGGAGGAGACAGGGGATGAGTAGGAACACTGAAGCTTTCTTT; CDR3aa: CSGRRQGMSRNTEAFF
abundance: NA; v_gene: TRBV25-1; j_gene: TRBJ1-1; d_gene: NA; CDR3nt: TGTGCCAGCAGTGTTGACGCTCGAAACACTGAAGCTTTCTTT; CDR3aa: CASSVDARNTEAFF
abundance: NA; v_gene: TRBV19; j_gene: TRBJ1-5; d_gene: NA; CDR3nt: TGTGCCAGTAGTATAGTGGCTGAGACCTCTCAGCCCCAGCATTTT; CDR3aa: CASSIVAETSQPQHF
abundance: NA; v_gene: TRBV4-2; j_gene: TRBJ2-3; d_gene: TRBD2; CDR3nt: TGTGCCAGCAGCCAAGGCGGGGGGGGTACGCAGTATTTT; CDR3aa: CASSQGGGGTQYF
abundance: NA; v_gene: TRBV5-1; j_gene: TRBJ2-1; d_gene: TRBD1; CDR3nt: TGCGCCAGCAGCTCGGGACAGACCTCCTACAATGAGCAGTTCTTC; CDR3aa: CASSSGQTSYNEQFF
abundance: NA; v_gene: TRBV10-2; j_gene: TRBJ1-5; d_gene: NA; CDR3nt: TGCGCCAGCAGTGAGTCGAGGCTGGCGGCCCAGCATTTT; CDR3aa: CASSESRLAAQHF
abundance: NA; v_gene: TRBV5-1; j_gene: TRBJ1-2; d_gene: NA; CDR3nt: TGCGCCAGCAGCTTGAGGTCAGCAATCCTCTATGGCTACACCTTC; CDR3aa: CASSLRSAILYGYTF
abundance: NA; v_gene: TRBV20-1; j_gene: TRBJ2-1; d_gene: NA; CDR3nt: TGCAGCTGGCCGAGAGGGGTAGAGCAGTTCTTC; CDR3aa: CSWPRGVEQFF
abundance: NA; v_gene: TRBV2; j_gene: TRBJ2-2; d_gene: NA; CDR3nt: TGTGCCAGCAGTGGCCAGGGACGTAACACCGGGGAGCTGTTTTTT; CDR3aa: CASSGQGRNTGELFF
abundance: NA; v_gene: TRBV5-1; j_gene: TRBJ2-7; d_gene: NA; CDR3nt: TGCGCCAGCAGCTTGTATACAGGTTCCAGCTCCTACGAGCAGTACTTC; CDR3aa: CASSLYTGSSSYEQYF
abundance: NA; v_gene: TRBV5-1; j_gene: TRBJ2-1; d_gene: TRBD2; CDR3nt: TGCGCCAGCAGCCTCATAGCGGGGGGGCGGGATGAGCAGTTCTTC; CDR3aa: CASSLIAGGRDEQFF